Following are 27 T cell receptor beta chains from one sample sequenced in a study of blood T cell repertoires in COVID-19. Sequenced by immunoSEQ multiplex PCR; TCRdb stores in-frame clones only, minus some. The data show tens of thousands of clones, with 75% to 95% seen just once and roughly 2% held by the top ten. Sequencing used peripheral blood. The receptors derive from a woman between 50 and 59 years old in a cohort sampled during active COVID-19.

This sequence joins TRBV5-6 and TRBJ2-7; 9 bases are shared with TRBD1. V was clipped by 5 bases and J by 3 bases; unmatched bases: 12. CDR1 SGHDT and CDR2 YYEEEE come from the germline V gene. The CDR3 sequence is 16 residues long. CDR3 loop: CASRRDRDMPFYEQYF. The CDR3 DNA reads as TGTGCCAGCAGACGGGACAGGGACATGCCCTTCTACGAGCAGTACTTC.

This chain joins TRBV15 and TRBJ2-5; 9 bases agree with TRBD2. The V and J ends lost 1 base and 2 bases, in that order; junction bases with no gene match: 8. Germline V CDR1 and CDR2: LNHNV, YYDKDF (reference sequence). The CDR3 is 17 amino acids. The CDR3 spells CATSRVVSGGIQETQYF. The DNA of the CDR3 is TGTGCCACCAGCAGAGTGGTTAGCGGGGGAATACAAGAGACCCAGTACTTC.

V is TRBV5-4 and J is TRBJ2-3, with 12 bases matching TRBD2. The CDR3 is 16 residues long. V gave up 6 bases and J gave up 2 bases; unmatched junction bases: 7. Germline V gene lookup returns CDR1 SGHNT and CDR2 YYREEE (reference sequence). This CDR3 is CASKASGRVATDTQYF. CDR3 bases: TGTGCCAGCAAGGCTAGCGGGAGGGTAGCCACAGATACGCAGTATTTT. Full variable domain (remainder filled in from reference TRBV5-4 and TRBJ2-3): ETGVTQSPTHLIKTRGQQVTLRCSSQSGHNTVSWYQQALGQGPQFIFQYYREEENGRGNFPPRFSGLQFPNYSSELNVNALELDDSALYLCASKASGRVATDTQYFGPGTRLTVL.

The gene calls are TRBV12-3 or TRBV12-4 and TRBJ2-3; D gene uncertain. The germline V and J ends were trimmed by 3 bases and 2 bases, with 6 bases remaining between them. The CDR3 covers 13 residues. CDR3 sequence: CASSFPYTDTQYF. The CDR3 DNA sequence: TGTGCCAGCAGTTTCCCTTACACAGATACGCAGTATTTT.

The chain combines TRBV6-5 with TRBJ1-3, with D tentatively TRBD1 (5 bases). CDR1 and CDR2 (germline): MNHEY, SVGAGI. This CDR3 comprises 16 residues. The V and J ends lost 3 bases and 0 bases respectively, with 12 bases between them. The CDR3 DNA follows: TGTGCCAGCAGTTATACCAAGGGGCCCTCTGGAAACACCATATATTTT. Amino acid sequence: CASSYTKGPSGNTIYF.

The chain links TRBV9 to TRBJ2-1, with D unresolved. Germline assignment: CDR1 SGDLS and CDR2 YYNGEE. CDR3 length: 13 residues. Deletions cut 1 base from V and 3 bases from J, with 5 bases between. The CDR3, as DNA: TGTGCCAGCAGCGTAACAATCTACAATGAGCAGTTCTTC. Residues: CASSVTIYNEQFF.

The DNA of the CDR3 is TGTGCCAGCAGCCCAGTGTCGAACACTGAAGCTTTCTTT. Its protein product is CASSPVSNTEAFF. The chain combines TRBV3-1 (or the pseudogene TRBV3-2) with TRBJ1-1; no definite D call. CDR3 size: 13 residues. Trimming stripped 4 bases from V and 1 base from J, with 7 bases between. Per the germline V gene, CDR1 is LGHDT and CDR2 is YNNKEL (reference sequence).

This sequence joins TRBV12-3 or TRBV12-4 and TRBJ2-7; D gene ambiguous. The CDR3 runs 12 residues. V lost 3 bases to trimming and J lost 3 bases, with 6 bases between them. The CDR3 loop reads CASSFLYYEQYF. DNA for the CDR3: TGTGCCAGCAGTTTCCTTTACTACGAGCAGTACTTC.

This CDR3 reads CASSSQGIEAFF. The DNA for the CDR3 is TGTGCCAGCAGCTCCCAGGGGATTGAAGCTTTCTTT. V and J are TRBV7-8 and TRBJ1-1; TRBD1 might be the D (6 bases). V lost 4 bases and J 7 bases, leaving 10 bases between the germline ends. The CDR3 is 12 residues long. Germline CDR1 is SGHVS and CDR2 is FQNEAQ.

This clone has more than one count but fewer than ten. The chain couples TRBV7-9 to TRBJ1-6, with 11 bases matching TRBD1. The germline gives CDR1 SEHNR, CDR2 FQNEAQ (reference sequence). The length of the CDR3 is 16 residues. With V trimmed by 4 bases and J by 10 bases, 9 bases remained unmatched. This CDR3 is CASSSGQGATLSPLHF. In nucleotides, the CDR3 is TGTGCCAGCAGCTCCGGACAGGGGGCCACTTTGTCACCCCTCCACTTT.

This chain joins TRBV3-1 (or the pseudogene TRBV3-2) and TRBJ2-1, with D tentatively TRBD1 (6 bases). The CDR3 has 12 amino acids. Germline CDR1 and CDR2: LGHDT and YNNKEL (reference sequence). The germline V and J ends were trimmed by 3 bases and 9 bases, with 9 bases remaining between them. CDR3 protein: CASSQRGGEQFF. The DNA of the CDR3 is TGTGCCAGCAGCCAGAGAGGGGGTGAGCAGTTCTTC.

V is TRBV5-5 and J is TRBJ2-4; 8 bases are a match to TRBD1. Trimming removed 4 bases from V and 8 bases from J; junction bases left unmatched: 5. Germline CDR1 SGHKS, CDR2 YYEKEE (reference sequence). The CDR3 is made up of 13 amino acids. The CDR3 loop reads CASSQGQGYIQYF. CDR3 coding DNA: TGTGCCAGCAGCCAAGGACAGGGATACATTCAGTACTTC. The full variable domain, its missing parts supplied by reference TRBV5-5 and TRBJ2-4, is DAGVTQSPTHLIKTRGQQVTLRCSPISGHKSVSWYQQVLGQGPQFIFQYYEKEERGRGNFPDRFSARQFPNYSSELNVNALLLGDSALYLCASSQGQGYIQYFGAGTRLSVL.

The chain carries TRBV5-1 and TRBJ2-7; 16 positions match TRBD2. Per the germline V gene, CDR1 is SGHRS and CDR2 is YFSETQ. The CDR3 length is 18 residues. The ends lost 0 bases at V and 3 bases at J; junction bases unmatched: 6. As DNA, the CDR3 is TGCGCCAGCAGCTTGGTCCCGGGACTAGCGGGAGGGAACTACGAGCAGTACTTC. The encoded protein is CASSLVPGLAGGNYEQYF.

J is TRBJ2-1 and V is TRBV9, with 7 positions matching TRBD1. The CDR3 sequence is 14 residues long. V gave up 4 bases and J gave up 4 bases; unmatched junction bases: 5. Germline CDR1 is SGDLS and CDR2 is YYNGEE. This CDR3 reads CASSSWGQYNEQFF. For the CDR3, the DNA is TGTGCCAGCAGCTCTTGGGGACAGTACAATGAGCAGTTCTTC.

CDR3 protein: CACAVALAGVDTGELFF. The CDR3 DNA reads TGTGCTTGCGCGGTGGCCCTAGCGGGAGTCGACACCGGGGAGCTGTTTTTT. The rearrangement uses TRBV7-9 and TRBJ2-2; 10 bases line up with TRBD2. The CDR3 runs to 17 residues. Germline CDR1 and CDR2: SEHNR and FQNEAQ (reference sequence).

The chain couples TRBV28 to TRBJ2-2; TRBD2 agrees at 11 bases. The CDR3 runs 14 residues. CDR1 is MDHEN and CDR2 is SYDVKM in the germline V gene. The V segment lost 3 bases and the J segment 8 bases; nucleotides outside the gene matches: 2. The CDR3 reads CASSFRLAGGELFF. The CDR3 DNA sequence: TGTGCCAGCAGTTTCCGACTAGCGGGAGGGGAGCTGTTTTTT.

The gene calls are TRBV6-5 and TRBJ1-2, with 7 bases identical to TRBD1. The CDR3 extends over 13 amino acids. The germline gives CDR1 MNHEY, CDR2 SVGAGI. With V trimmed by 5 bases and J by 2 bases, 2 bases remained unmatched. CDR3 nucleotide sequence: TGTGCCAGCAGTACGACAGGGAACTATGGCTACACCTTC. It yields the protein CASSTTGNYGYTF.

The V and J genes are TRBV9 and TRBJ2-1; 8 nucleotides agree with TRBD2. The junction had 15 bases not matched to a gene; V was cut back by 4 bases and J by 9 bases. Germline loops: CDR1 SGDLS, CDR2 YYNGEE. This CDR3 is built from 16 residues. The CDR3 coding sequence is TGTGCCAGCAGCCCTAGTGTCGCGGGAGGAAACGGTGAGCAGTTCTTC. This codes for CASSPSVAGGNGEQFF. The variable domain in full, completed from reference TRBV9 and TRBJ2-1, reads DSGVTQTPKHLITATGQRVTLRCSPRSGDLSVYWYQQSLDQGLQFLIQYYNGEERAKGNILERFSAQQFPDLHSELNLSSLELGDSALYFCASSPSVAGGNGEQFFGPGTRLTVL.

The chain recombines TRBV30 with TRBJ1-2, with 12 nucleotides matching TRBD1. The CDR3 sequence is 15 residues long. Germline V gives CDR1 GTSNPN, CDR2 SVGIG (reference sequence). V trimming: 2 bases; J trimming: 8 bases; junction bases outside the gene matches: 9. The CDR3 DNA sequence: TGTGCCTGGAGTTATACCCTTGGGACAGGGGGCGGCTACACCTTC. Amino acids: CAWSYTLGTGGGYTF.

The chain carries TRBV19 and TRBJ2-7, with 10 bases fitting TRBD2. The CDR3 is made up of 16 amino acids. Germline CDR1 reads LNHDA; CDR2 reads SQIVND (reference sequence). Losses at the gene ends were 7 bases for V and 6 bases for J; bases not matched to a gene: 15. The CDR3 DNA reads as TGTGCCAGTATCCCATCGGCTAGCGGGAGTTTTAGCGAGCAGTACTTC. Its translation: CASIPSASGSFSEQYF.

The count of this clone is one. The CDR3 protein is CASSSRDRISEQYF. For the CDR3, the DNA is TGCGCCAGCAGCTCCCGGGACAGGATTTCCGAGCAGTACTTC. The chain recombines TRBV5-1 with TRBJ2-7; 8 nucleotides match TRBD1. Per the germline V gene, CDR1 is SGHRS and CDR2 is YFSETQ. The CDR3 is 14 amino acids. Unmatched junction bases numbered 8, after V lost 3 bases and J lost 6 bases.

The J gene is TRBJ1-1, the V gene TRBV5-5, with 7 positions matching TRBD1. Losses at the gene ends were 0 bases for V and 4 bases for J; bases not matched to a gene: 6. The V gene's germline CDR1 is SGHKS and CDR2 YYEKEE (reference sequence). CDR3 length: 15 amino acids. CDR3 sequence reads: CASSLDPGGGTEAFF. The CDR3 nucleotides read TGTGCCAGCAGCTTGGACCCAGGGGGAGGCACTGAAGCTTTCTTT.

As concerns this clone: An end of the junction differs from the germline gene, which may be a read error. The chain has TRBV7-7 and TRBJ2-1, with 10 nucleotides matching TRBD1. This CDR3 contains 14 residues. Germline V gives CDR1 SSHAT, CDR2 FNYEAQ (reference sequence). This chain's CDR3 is CASSPSGQGNEQFF. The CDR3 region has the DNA TGTGCTAGCAGCCCGTCGGGACAGGGGAATGAGCAGTTCTTC.

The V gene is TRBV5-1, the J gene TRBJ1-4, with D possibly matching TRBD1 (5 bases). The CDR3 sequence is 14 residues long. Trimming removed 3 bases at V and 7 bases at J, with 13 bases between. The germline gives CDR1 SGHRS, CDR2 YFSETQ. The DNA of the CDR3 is TGCGCCAGCAGCTGGAACAGGCCCTCTGAAAAACTGTTTTTT. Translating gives CASSWNRPSEKLFF.

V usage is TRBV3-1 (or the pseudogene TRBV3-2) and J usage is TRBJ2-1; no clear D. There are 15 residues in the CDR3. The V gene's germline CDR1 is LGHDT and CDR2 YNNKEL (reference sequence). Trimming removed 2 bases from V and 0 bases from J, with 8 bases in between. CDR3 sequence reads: CASSQQRGSYNEQFF. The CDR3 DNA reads TGTGCCAGCAGCCAACAGAGAGGCTCCTACAATGAGCAGTTCTTC.

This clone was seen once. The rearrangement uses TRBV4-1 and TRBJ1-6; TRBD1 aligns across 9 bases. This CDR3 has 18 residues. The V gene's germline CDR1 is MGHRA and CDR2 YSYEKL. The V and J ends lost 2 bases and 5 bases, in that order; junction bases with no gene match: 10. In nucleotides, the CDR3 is TGCGCCAGCAGCCAACCACGGGGCCGGGACAGGGATAATTCACCCCTCCACTTT. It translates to CASSQPRGRDRDNSPLHF.

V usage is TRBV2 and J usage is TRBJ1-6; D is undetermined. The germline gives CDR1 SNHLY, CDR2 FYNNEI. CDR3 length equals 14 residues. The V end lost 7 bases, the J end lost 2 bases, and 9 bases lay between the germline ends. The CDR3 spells CASTEGPYNSPLHF. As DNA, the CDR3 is TGTGCCAGCACGGAGGGCCCCTATAATTCACCCCTCCACTTT.